This entry features one TCR beta chain sequence. The sample is drawn from a study of T cell changes during pregnancy in multiple sclerosis. TCRdb's copy holds only in-frame clones and misses some; the assay was immunoSEQ multiplex PCR. The table lists approximately 92,000 clones, 92% of them singletons, with around 2.7% in the top ten. V shed 5 bases and J 4 bases; nucleotides not matched to a gene: 10. Germline-derived CDR1 and CDR2 are MNHEY and SMNVEV (reference sequence). The CDR3 is 17 amino acids. This rearrangement joins TRBV27 to TRBJ2-3, with 12 bases matching TRBD2. The sequence derives from a female donor with multiple sclerosis, enrolled in a pregnancy study. Sequenced here: peripheral blood, sampled in the first trimester of pregnancy. CDR3 sequence: CASSPFETSGSADTQYF. The CDR3 DNA reads TGTGCCAGCAGTCCCTTCGAGACTAGCGGGAGTGCAGATACGCAGTATTTT.